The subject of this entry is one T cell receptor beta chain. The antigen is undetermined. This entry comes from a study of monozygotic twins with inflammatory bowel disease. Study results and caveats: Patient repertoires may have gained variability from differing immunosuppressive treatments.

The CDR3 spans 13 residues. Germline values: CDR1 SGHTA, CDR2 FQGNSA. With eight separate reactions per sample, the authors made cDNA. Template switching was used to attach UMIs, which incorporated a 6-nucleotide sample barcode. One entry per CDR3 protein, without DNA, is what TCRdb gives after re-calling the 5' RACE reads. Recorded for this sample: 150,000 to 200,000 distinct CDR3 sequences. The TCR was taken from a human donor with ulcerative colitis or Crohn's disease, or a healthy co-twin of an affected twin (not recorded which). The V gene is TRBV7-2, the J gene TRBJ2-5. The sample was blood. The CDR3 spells CASSLSPRETQYF. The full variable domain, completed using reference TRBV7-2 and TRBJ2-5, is GAGVSQSPSNKVTEKGKDVELRCDPISGHTALYWYRQSLGQGLEFLIYFQGNSAPDKSGLPSDRFSAERTGGSVSTLTIQRTQQEDSAVYLCASSLSPRETQYFGPGTRLLVL.